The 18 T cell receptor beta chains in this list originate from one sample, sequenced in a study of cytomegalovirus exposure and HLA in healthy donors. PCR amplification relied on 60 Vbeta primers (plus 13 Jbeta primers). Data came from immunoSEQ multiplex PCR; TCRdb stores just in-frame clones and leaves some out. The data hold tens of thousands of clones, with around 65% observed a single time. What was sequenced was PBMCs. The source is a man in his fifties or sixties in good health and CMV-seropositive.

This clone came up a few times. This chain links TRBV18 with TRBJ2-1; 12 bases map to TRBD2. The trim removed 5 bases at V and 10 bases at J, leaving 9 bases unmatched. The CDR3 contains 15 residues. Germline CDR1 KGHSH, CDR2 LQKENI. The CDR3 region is CASSTRTSGDLEQFF. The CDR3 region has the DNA TGTGCCAGCTCAACTCGGACTAGCGGGGACCTAGAGCAGTTCTTC.

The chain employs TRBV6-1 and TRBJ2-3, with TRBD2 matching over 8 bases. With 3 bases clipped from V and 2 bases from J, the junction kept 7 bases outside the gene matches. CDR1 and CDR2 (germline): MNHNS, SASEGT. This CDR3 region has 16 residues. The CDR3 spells CASSDPGLGYTDTQYF. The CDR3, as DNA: TGTGCCAGCAGTGATCCGGGACTAGGGTACACAGATACGCAGTATTTT.

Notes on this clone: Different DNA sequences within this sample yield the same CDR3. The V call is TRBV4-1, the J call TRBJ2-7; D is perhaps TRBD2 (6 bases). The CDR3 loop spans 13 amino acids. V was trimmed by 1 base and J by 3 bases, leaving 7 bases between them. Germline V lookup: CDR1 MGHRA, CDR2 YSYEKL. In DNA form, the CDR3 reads TGCGCCAGCAGCCAAGGGCGGGACTACGAGCAGTACTTC. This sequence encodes CASSQGRDYEQYF.

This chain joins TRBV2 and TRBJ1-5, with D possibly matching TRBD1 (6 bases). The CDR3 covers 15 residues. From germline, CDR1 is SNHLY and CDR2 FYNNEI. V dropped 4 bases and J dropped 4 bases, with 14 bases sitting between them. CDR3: CASSGPGVVNQPQHF. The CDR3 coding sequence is TGTGCCAGCAGTGGGCCAGGGGTGGTGAATCAGCCCCAGCATTTT.

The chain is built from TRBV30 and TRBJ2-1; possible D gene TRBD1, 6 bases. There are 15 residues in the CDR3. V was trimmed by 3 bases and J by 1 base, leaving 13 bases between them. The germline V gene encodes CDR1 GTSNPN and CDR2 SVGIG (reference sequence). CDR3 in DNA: TGTGCCTGGAGACAGGGTCTGGTTTCCTACAATGAGCAGTTCTTC. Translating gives CAWRQGLVSYNEQFF.

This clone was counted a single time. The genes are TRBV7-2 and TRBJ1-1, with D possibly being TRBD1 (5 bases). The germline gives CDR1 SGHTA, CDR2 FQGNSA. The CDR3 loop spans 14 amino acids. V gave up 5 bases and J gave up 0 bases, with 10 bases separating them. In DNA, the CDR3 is TGTGCCAGCAGCCCTGGGGCAATGAACACTGAAGCTTTCTTT. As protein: CASSPGAMNTEAFF.

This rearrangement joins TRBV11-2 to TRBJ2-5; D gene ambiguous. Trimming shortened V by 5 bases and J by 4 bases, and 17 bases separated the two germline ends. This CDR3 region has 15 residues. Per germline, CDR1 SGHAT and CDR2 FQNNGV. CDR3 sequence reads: CASSPLALRLETQYF. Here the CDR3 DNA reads TGTGCCAGCAGCCCACTGGCCTTGAGGCTAGAGACCCAGTACTTC.

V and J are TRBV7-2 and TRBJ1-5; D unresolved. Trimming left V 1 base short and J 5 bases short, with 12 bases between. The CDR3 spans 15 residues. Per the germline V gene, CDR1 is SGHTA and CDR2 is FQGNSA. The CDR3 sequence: CASSLDLGWDQPQHF. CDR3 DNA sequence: TGTGCCAGCAGCTTAGATCTCGGGTGGGATCAGCCCCAGCATTTT.

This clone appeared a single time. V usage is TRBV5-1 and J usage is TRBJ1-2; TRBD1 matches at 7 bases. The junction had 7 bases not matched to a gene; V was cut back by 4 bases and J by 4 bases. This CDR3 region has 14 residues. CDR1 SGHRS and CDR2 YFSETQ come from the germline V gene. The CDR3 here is CASSQGTAFYGYTF. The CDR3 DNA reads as TGCGCCAGCAGCCAGGGGACAGCCTTCTATGGCTACACCTTC. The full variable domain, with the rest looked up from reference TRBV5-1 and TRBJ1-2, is KAGVTQTPRYLIKTRGQQVTLSCSPISGHRSVSWYQQTPGQGLQFLFEYFSETQRNKGNFPGRFSGRQFSNSRSEMNVSTLELGDSALYLCASSQGTAFYGYTFGSGTRLTVV.

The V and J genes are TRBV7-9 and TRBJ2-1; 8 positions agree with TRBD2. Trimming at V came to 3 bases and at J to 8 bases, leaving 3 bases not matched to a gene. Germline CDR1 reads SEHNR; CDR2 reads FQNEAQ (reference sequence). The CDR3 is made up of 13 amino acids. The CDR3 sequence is CASSFSGMDEQFF. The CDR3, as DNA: TGTGCCAGCAGCTTTAGCGGGATGGATGAGCAGTTCTTC.

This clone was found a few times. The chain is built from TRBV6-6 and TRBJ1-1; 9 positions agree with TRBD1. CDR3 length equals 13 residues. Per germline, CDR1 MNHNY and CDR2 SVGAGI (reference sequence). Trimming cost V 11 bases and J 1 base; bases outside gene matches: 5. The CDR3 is CALRDRENTEAFF. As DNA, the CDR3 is TGTGCCTTACGGGACAGGGAGAACACTGAAGCTTTCTTT.

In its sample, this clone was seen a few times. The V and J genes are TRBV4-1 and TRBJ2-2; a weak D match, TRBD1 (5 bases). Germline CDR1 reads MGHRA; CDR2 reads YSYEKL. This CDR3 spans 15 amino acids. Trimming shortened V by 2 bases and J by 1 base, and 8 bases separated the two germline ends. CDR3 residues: CASSQKGMNTGELFF. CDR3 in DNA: TGCGCCAGCAGCCAAAAGGGGATGAACACCGGGGAGCTGTTTTTT.

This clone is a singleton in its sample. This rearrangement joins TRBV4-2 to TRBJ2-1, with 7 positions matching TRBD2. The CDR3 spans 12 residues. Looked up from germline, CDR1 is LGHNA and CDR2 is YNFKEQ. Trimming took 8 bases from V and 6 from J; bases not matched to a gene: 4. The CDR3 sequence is CASDGGTNEQFF. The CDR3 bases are TGTGCCAGCGACGGGGGGACCAATGAGCAGTTCTTC.

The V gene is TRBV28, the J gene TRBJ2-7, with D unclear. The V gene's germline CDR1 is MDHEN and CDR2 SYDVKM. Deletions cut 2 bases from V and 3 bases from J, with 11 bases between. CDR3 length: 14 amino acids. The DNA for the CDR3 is TGTGCCAGCAGTTTAGGGCCAACCGGCTACGAGCAGTACTTC. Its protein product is CASSLGPTGYEQYF. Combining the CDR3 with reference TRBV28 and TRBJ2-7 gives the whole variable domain DVKVTQSSRYLVKRTGEKVFLECVQDMDHENMFWYRQDPGLGLRLIYFSYDVKMKEKGDIPEGYSVSREKKERFSLILESASTNQTSMYLCASSLGPTGYEQYFGPGTRLTVT.

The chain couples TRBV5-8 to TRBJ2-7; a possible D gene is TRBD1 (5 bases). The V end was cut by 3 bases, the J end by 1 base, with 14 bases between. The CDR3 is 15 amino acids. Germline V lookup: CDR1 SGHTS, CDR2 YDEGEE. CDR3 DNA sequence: TGTGCCAGCAGCTCGCAGGGTTCACCGTCCTACGAGCAGTACTTC. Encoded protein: CASSSQGSPSYEQYF.

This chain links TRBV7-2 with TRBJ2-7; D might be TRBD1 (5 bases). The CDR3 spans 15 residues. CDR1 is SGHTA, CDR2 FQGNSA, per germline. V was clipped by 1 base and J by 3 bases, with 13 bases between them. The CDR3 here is CASSLGAGSDYEQYF. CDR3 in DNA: TGTGCCAGCAGCTTAGGGGCAGGGTCGGACTACGAGCAGTACTTC.

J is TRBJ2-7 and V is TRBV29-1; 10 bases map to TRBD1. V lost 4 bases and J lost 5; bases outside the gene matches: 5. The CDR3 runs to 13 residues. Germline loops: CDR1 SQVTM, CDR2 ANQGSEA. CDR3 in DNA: TGCAGCGTTGCGGAGACAGGGGGCGACGAGCAGTACTTC. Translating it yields CSVAETGGDEQYF.

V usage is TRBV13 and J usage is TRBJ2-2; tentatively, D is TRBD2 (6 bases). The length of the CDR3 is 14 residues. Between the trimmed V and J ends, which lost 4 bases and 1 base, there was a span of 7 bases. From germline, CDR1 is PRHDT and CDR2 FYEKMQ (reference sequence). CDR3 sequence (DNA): TGTGCCAGCAGCTCGGGACTGAACACCGGGGAGCTGTTTTTT. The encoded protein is CASSSGLNTGELFF.